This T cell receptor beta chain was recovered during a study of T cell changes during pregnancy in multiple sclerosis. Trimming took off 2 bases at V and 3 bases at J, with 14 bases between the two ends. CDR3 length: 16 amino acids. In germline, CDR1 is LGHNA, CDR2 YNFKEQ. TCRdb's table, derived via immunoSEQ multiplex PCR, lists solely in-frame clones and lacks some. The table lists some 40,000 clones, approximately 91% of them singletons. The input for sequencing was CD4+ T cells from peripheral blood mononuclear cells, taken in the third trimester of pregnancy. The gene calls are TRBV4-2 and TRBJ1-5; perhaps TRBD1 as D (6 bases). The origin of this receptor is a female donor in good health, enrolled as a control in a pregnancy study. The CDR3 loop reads CASSQLTGNVNQPQHF. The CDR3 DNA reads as TGTGCCAGCAGCCAACTTACAGGGAATGTCAATCAGCCCCAGCATTTT.